One and the same sample provided the 11 T cell receptor beta chains below, sequenced in a study of regulatory T cells in long-lasting Graves disease. Sequencing libraries for TCR beta were prepared with iRepertoire HTBI primers and Arm-PCR of CDR3 regions. Using its own MiXCR run on the multiplex PCR reads, TCRdb lists one record per CDR3 protein. The top ten hold approximately 18% of the sample, which has about 620,000 distinct CDR3 sequences, less than 20% seen once. Specified time point: newly diagnosed GD, antithyroid drugs for less than 3 months. Construction of the TCR library relied on RNA isolated from PBMCs. These data also featured in a second study, about T cells in Graves' hyperthyroidism and ophthalmopathy.

The sequencing here drew on peripheral blood mononuclear cells (PBMCs), taken at new diagnosis, from a patient treated with antithyroid drugs. Every receptor here comes from a woman aged 25 to 45 with Graves disease.

This CDR3 reads CASSQQVNSGNTIYF. The DNA of the CDR3 is TGTGCCAGCAGCCAACAAGTCAACTCTGGAAACACCATATATTTT. V and J are TRBV3-1 and TRBJ1-3; D gene uncertain. The germline V and J ends were trimmed by 2 bases and 0 bases, with 8 bases remaining between them. Germline CDR1 is LGHDT and CDR2 is YNNKEL (reference sequence). CDR3 length: 15 amino acids.

This clonotype came up a few times. V gene TRBV20-1 combines with J gene TRBJ1-2; 7 positions match TRBD1. Germline V gene lookup returns CDR1 DFQATT and CDR2 SNEGSKA (reference sequence). The CDR3 is 12 amino acids. Trimming removed 8 bases from V and 4 bases from J; junction bases left unmatched: 7. CDR3 nucleotide sequence: TGCAGTTGGCAGGGGGAGTCCTATGGCTACACCTTC. Amino acids: CSWQGESYGYTF.

This clonotype is a singleton in its sample. This rearrangement joins TRBV20-1 to TRBJ1-5, with a weak D call TRBD1 (6 bases). Germline CDR1 reads DFQATT; CDR2 reads SNEGSKA (reference sequence). This CDR3 is built from 17 residues. The V gene lost 2 bases and the J gene lost 3 bases, with 20 bases spanning the gap. CDR3 residues: CSARYGGRVKTNQPQHF. Written as DNA, the CDR3 is TGCAGTGCTAGATACGGGGGCCGCGTCAAGACCAATCAGCCCCAGCATTTT.

This clonotype was seen a handful of times. The genes are TRBV6-5 and TRBJ1-1; no reliable D call. This CDR3 has 14 amino acids. V was pared by 6 bases and J by 2 bases, with 13 bases between. Germline assignment: CDR1 MNHEY and CDR2 SVGAGI. CDR3 sequence: CASSYGPANTEAFF. Written as DNA, the CDR3 is TGTGCCAGCAGCTACGGCCCGGCCAACACTGAAGCTTTCTTT.

This clonotype came up many times. The chain links TRBV5-1 to TRBJ2-3; D is unclear. The CDR3 has 13 amino acids. Germline V gene data show CDR1 as SGHRS and CDR2 as YFSETQ. V was shortened by 4 bases and J by 2 bases, with 8 bases between the two germline ends. The CDR3 region is CASSPDATDTQYF. The CDR3 DNA sequence: TGCGCCAGCAGCCCAGACGCCACAGATACGCAGTATTTT.

This chain joins TRBV9 and TRBJ2-2, with 9 bases aligning to TRBD2. This CDR3 spans 16 amino acids. With 0 bases clipped from V and 1 base from J, the junction kept 1 base outside the gene matches. Germline assignment: CDR1 SGDLS and CDR2 YYNGEE. CDR3 DNA sequence: TGTGCCAGCAGCGTAGGTAGCGGGAGGAACACCGGGGAGCTGTTTTTT. Residues: CASSVGSGRNTGELFF. Combining the CDR3 with reference TRBV9 and TRBJ2-2 gives the whole variable domain DSGVTQTPKHLITATGQRVTLRCSPRSGDLSVYWYQQSLDQGLQFLIQYYNGEERAKGNILERFSAQQFPDLHSELNLSSLELGDSALYFCASSVGSGRNTGELFFGEGSRLTVL.

On this clonotype itself: Given a much more abundant clone one base away, this may be a read error. The chain joins TRBV29-1 to TRBJ1-2; no firm D call. The CDR3 contains 11 residues. Germline V gene data show CDR1 as SQVTM and CDR2 as ANQGSEA. This CDR3 reads CGVEWRYGYTF. The CDR3 region has the DNA TGCGGCGTTGAATGGAGATATGGCTACACCTTC.

This sequence joins TRBV7-3 and TRBJ2-1, with 10 bases that match TRBD2. After removal of 1 base from V and 8 bases from J, the junction contained 8 bases not matched to a gene. CDR1 is SGHTA, CDR2 FQGTGA, per germline. This CDR3 contains 16 residues. In nucleotides, the CDR3 is TGTGCCAGCAGCTTAAGTACGAGCGGGGGGGGTCATGAGCAGTTCTTC. Its translation is CASSLSTSGGGHEQFF. The full variable domain, rest sourced from reference TRBV7-3 and TRBJ2-1, is GAGVSQTPSNKVTEKGKYVELRCDPISGHTALYWYRQSLGQGPEFLIYFQGTGAADDSGLPNDRFFAVRPEGSVSTLKIQRTERGDSAVYLCASSLSTSGGGHEQFFGPGTRLTVL.

This clonotype was observed a handful of times. This chain uses TRBV12-5 with TRBJ1-6; maybe TRBD1 (5 bases). V lost 1 base to trimming and J lost 10 bases, with 23 bases between them. The CDR3 is 18 residues long. Germline assignment: CDR1 LGHNT and CDR2 FRNRAP. Written as DNA, the CDR3 is TGTGCTAGTGGTTTGGGCCCTCCGGCCAGGGTCAATGGATCACCCCTCCACTTT. It translates to CASGLGPPARVNGSPLHF.

The table lists this clonotype with many counts. This sequence joins TRBV7-2 and TRBJ1-1; 9 bases align to TRBD1. V lost 5 bases, J lost 7 bases, and 14 bases stayed unmatched. This CDR3 spans 16 amino acids. Germline V CDR1 and CDR2: SGHTA, FQGNSA. The CDR3 bases are TGTGCCAGCAGCGCGGAAATGGACAGGGGATTTAATGAAGCTTTCTTT. It specifies CASSAEMDRGFNEAFF.

This clonotype was seen repeatedly, ten times or more. The V call is TRBV28, the J call TRBJ1-5, with D hard to call. V shed 7 bases and J shed 0 bases, with 13 bases lying between them. The CDR3 contains 15 residues. The germline V gene encodes CDR1 MDHEN and CDR2 SYDVKM. DNA of the CDR3: TGTGCCAGCACCAAGGAACGGGTTAGCAATCAGCCCCAGCATTTT. Translating gives CASTKERVSNQPQHF.